The T cell receptor (beta chain) described here comes from a study of blood T cell repertoires in COVID-19. Study in general: From T cells, B-cell-depleted T cells, or PBMCs came the material, which was cDNA or gDNA.

V was trimmed by 4 bases and J by 3 bases, leaving 31 bases between them. CDR3 size: 20 residues. Looked up from germline, CDR1 is SGHNT and CDR2 is YYREEE (reference sequence). Seattle's cohort entered during active infection and was followed longitudinally. How the authors handled the data: Amplification of reference gene primers provided the estimated nucleated cell counts. Clones were read by immunoSEQ multiplex PCR, and TCRdb kept only the in-frame ones, dropping some. That table furnishes V, J and clone size, whereas the DNA furnished D and trimming. The top ten hold less than 3.5% of the sample, which has 200,000 to 250,000 clones, over 80% seen once.

What was sequenced was peripheral blood. The chain links TRBV5-4 to TRBJ1-1; D is unclear. The clonotype originates from a man younger than 40 with COVID-19, enrolled during active disease. The DNA of the CDR3 is TGTGCCAGCAGCAATCGACCATATATCGAAGGAGTATTTCCTTACACTGAAGCTTTCTTT. This gives the protein CASSNRPYIEGVFPYTEAFF.